This TCR beta chain is from a study of cytomegalovirus exposure and HLA in healthy donors. General study results and limits: A list of roughly 180 TCR beta chains associated with cytomegalovirus was given.

Comments on this clone: The antigen remains undetermined.

Some clones are missing from TCRdb's copy, which holds only in-frame ones; the method was immunoSEQ multiplex PCR. The table lists about 200,000 clones, less than 90% of them singletons. The length of the CDR3 is 16 residues. With V trimmed by 6 bases and J by 5 bases, 7 bases remained unmatched. In germline, CDR1 is MRHNA, CDR2 SNTAGT. V gene TRBV6-4 combines with J gene TRBJ2-1; 13 positions agree with TRBD2. This TCR derives from a woman younger than 30 in good health and CMV-seronegative. The sequenced sample consisted of PBMCs. In nucleotides, the CDR3 is TGTGCCAGCAGCACTGGGACTAGCGGGAACAACAATGAGCAGTTCTTC. It is translated as CASSTGTSGNNNEQFF.